This T cell receptor (beta chain) was identified in a study of regulatory T cells in long-lasting Graves disease. Researchers made TCR beta libraries by using iRepertoire HTBI primers and running Arm-PCR on CDR3 regions. One entry per CDR3 protein, called by TCRdb with MiXCR from the multiplex PCR reads. Among roughly 420,000 distinct CDR3 sequences listed, 12% to 15% were seen once. This clonotype has at least ten counts. The CDR3 sequence is 18 residues long. Germline loops: CDR1 SGHAT, CDR2 FQNNGV. V was pared by 0 bases and J by 2 bases, with 9 bases of the junction left unmatched. Time point indicated: newly diagnosed GD, antithyroid drugs for less than 3 months. With RNA extracted from PBMCs as input, the TCR library was made. This sample was shared with a second study, whose subject was T cells in Graves' hyperthyroidism and ophthalmopathy. Per that paper: Most thyroid clonotypes with frequency above 0.001 were detected in blood.

The chain combines TRBV11-2 with TRBJ2-7; 11 bases map to TRBD2. The sequence derives from a woman in her forties or fifties with Graves disease. The starting material was peripheral blood mononuclear cells (PBMCs), obtained at new diagnosis, from a patient treated with antithyroid drugs. The CDR3 protein is CASSLDDSGRAGTYEQYF. CDR3 DNA sequence: TGTGCCAGCAGCTTAGACGATAGCGGGAGGGCAGGTACCTACGAGCAGTACTTC.